These T cell receptor beta chains were read from a single sample in a study of T cell clonotyping in hematopoietic cell transplantation. TCRdb's copy holds only in-frame clones and misses some; the assay was immunoSEQ multiplex PCR. This table has 25,000 to 30,000 clones, roughly 82% appearing once. The sample here was peripheral blood mononuclear cells, taken before stem cell transplant. These receptors were obtained from a woman aged 55-70 years with acute myeloid leukemia. Some clones in this sample may be carry-over from other donors' samples. CDR3s include the opening cysteine and the closing phenylalanine or tryptophan. A D gene is named only where the DNA matches it firmly. Only part of the rows carry a size: once, few, many, or a class if the clone is expanded.

V: TRBV4-3
size: .
J: TRBJ2-2
D: TRBD2
length: 17
DNA: TGCGCCAGCAGCCTAGGGACTAGCGGGAGGTACACCGGGGAGCTGTTTTTT
CDR3: CASSLGTSGRYTGELFF

V: TRBV29-1
size: .
J: TRBJ1-1
D: .
length: 16
DNA: TGCAGCGTTGGGGGAATTTCGGGGCAGGAGAACACTGAAGCTTTCTTT
CDR3: CSVGGISGQENTEAFF

V: TRBV29-1
size: .
J: TRBJ2-7
D: .
length: 13
DNA: TGCAGCGTTGGAGTGGGATCCTTATACGAGCAGTACTTC
CDR3: CSVGVGSLYEQYF

V: TRBV5-4
size: .
J: TRBJ2-1
D: TRBD2
length: 16
DNA: TGTGCCAGCAGCTTGGGTTGGACTAGCGGGAGGCCTGAGCAGTTCTTC
CDR3: CASSLGWTSGRPEQFF

V: TRBV28
size: .
J: TRBJ1-4
D: TRBD1
length: 14
DNA: TGTGCCAGCAGCCTAAGGACAGGCCGAGAAAAACTGTTTTTT
CDR3: CASSLRTGREKLFF

V: TRBV7-9
size: once
J: TRBJ2-3
D: .
length: 15
DNA: TGTGCCAGCAGCTTAGGGTGGGAGTCGTCAGATACGCAGTATTTT
CDR3: CASSLGWESSDTQYF

V: TRBV5-1
size: .
J: TRBJ1-6
D: TRBD1
length: 16
DNA: TGCGCCAGCAGCACGTGGGACAGCTCCTATAATTCACCCCTCCACTTT
CDR3: CASSTWDSSYNSPLHF

V: TRBV9
size: .
J: TRBJ1-2
D: TRBD1
length: 15
DNA: TGTGCCAGCAGCGTCGGACAGGGGAACAACTATGGCTACACCTTC
CDR3: CASSVGQGNNYGYTF

V: TRBV7-2
size: .
J: TRBJ1-6
D: .
length: 15
DNA: TGTGCCAGCACCACGGCGGACAGCCAGGAATCACCCCTCCACTTT
CDR3: CASTTADSQESPLHF

V: TRBV2
size: .
J: TRBJ2-7
D: .
length: 14
DNA: TGTGCCAGCAGTGAAGCGGGGGGGGCCCGCGAGCAGTACTTC
CDR3: CASSEAGGAREQYF

V: TRBV5-1
size: few
J: TRBJ2-5
D: TRBD2
length: 15
DNA: TGCGCCAGCAGCTCCGGGACTAGAGGGATGGAGACCCAGTACTTC
CDR3: CASSSGTRGMETQYF

V: TRBV14
size: .
J: TRBJ1-6
D: .
length: 15
DNA: TGTGCCAGCAGCCAGGGCGGATCCTATAATTCACCCCTCCACTTT
CDR3: CASSQGGSYNSPLHF

V: TRBV6-1
size: .
J: TRBJ1-4
D: .
length: 13
DNA: TGTGCCAGCAAACGACAGGTTAATGAAAAACTGTTTTTT
CDR3: CASKRQVNEKLFF

V: TRBV6-1
size: .
J: TRBJ1-3
D: .
length: 15
DNA: TGTGCCAGCAGTGAAGCGACAGGTCCTGGAAACACCATATATTTT
CDR3: CASSEATGPGNTIYF

V: TRBV7-9
size: .
J: TRBJ2-7
D: .
length: 15
DNA: TGTGCCAGCAGCCAATCGGACCTAGGTCGATACGAGCAGTACTTC
CDR3: CASSQSDLGRYEQYF

V: TRBV29-1
size: .
J: TRBJ2-1
D: .
length: 14
DNA: TGCAGCGTCACACCTGGGGGCGGCGGGAATGAGCAGTTCTTC
CDR3: CSVTPGGGGNEQFF

V: TRBV11-1
size: .
J: TRBJ2-1
D: .
length: 14
DNA: TGTGCCAGCAGCGCTAGACCGCCCTACAATGAGCAGTTCTTC
CDR3: CASSARPPYNEQFF